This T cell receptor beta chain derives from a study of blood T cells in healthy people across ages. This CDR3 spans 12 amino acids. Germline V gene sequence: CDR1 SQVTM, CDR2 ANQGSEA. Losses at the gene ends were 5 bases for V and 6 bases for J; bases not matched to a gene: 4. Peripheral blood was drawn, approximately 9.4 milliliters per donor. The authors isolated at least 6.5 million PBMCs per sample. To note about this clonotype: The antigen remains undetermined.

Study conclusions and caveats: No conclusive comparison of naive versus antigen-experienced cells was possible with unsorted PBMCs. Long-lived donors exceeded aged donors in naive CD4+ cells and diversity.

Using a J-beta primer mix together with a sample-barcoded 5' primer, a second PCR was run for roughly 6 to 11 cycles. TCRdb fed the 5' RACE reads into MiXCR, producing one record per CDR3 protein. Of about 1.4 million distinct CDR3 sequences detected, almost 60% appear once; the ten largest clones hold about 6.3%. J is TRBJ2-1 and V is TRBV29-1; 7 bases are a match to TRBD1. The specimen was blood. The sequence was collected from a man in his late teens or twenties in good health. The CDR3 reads CSVRHRGNEQFF. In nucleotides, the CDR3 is TGCAGCGTTCGTCACAGGGGCAATGAGCAGTTCTTC.